This T cell receptor beta chain comes out of a study of CD4 T cells in relation to SARS-CoV-2 and coronaviruses (dated by TCRdb to the early 2020s). Study-wide context: In the ViraFEST assay, PBMCs were cultured with antigen for 9 to 11 days, after which TCR beta CDR3s were sequenced to identify antigen-specific clonal expansions. An HIV-1 Nef peptide pool or a no-peptide culture served as the negative reference condition. Using patient-derived lymphoblastoid cell lines, the shared crossreactive spike epitopes were mapped to their HLA restriction. At the level of individual TCR clonotypes, the study measured memory CD4+ T cell crossreactivity between SARS-CoV-2 spike protein and common cold coronavirus spike proteins. The Adaptive Biotechnologies TCR-sequencing kit was used for samples from a few pre-COVID donors and for the naive versus memory experiments, whereas the other data were Illumina-based. A different TCR-beta assay, based on Illumina, was used to sequence expansion assays from other donors in the study. The research as a whole found: Small numbers of patients and of tested TCRs were a limitation of the study. Compared with monoreactive clones, crossreactive clones had significantly weaker SARS-CoV-2-driven expansion, a result consistent with antigenic imprinting. Since the crossreactivity analysis centred on spike protein, crossreactivity against other viral proteins was not assessed. Around 65% of donors had memory CD4+ clonotypes that crossrecognized SARS-CoV-2 and at least one common cold coronavirus spike. Because no donor provided both pre-pandemic and post-infection samples, tracing the source of pre-existing responses was limited.

CD4+ T cells from unexposed donors were collected before the COVID-19 pandemic (2011-2018). Following 10 days of culture, the EasySep CD4+ T cell isolation kit was used to isolate CD4+ T cells. Unexposed donor CD4+ T cells were tested for reactivity to SARS-CoV-2 S and N and four common cold coronavirus spike pools, as cell number allowed. PBMCs were cultured at under 2.5 million per well in IMDM supplemented with around 5% human AB serum and 10 IU/ml IL-2. Half of the culture medium was replaced with fresh IL-2-containing medium on days 3 and 7. In general, every peptide culture condition was set up in three replicate wells. Leukapheresis product for the unexposed donors was purchased commercially. PBMCs were isolated from leukapheresis product or whole blood by Ficoll-Paque PLUS gradient centrifugation. PBMCs were either cryopreserved at -140°C or used fresh in the expansion assay. The QIAamp Micro DNA Kit was used to extract genomic DNA from the CD4+ T cells.

Library prep was done by the immunoSEQ multiplex PCR assay. The source study handled its data this way. During preprocessing, nonproductive sequences were removed, as were CDR3s that did not start with C, did not end with F or W, or were shorter than 7 amino acids. The MANAFEST web app was used to call antigen-specific clonotypes on the basis of expansion compared with the reference and with other culture wells. A clone was considered positive if significant expansion relative to the reference culture was observed in 2 of 3 replicate wells at an FDR below 0.05. For a clone to be considered positive, significant expansion relative to all other tandem wells and an odds ratio above 5 were also required. Pairwise Levenshtein distance, computed with the stringdist R package after three terminal residues were trimmed from each end, was used as the measure of CDR3 homology. This is the immuneACCESS table as TCRdb keeps it, with only in-frame sequences that have V and J called. A part of the clones is gone; compared with another copy, unresolved V genes explain less than half, and the rest is unexplained. The V and J calls and clone size were taken over from that table, and D and trimming were inferred from the DNA. The sample records 15,000 to 20,000 clones, around 74% of which are singletons. The leading ten clones occupy 30% of the sample.

In the case of this clone: This clone's antigen is unknown. Per-nucleotide qualities are absent, and no much larger clonotype sits a single base away.

Its CDR3 holds 14 amino acids, cysteine through phenylalanine. The retained sequence is limited to the CDR3, 42 bases, with the frame set at the first base. Taken from the germline V gene, the CDR1 and CDR2 loops are MNHEY and SVGAGI. V is reduced by 8 bases and J by 6 bases, leaving a spacing of 16 bases between them. Sequencing was carried out using CD4+ T cells from PBMCs, cultured in vitro. This TCR was recovered from a human donor in good health. The chain is encoded by TRBV6-5 joined to TRBJ2-2; 5 matching bases give a weak D call of TRBD1. The sequence in DNA is TGTGCCAGCTCTCTCATGGGGCCCCCCGGGGAGCTGTTTTTT. It translates as CASSLMGPPGELFF.